The 9 T cell receptor beta chains below were found in one sample sequenced in a study of blood T cell repertoires in COVID-19. The table came from immunoSEQ multiplex PCR; TCRdb's copy has only in-frame clones and leaves some out. The sample lists more than 300,000 clones, roughly 89% occurring once. Sequencing used peripheral blood. The receptors originated from a woman aged 25 to 45 with COVID-19, enrolled during active disease.

The chain employs TRBV30 and TRBJ2-6; D unresolved. The germline CDR1 and CDR2 sequences are GTSNPN and SVGIG (reference sequence). V lost 1 base and J 2 bases, leaving 6 bases between the germline ends. This CDR3 has 14 residues. This CDR3 reads CAWSAGTGANVLTF. The DNA of the CDR3 is TGTGCCTGGAGTGCGGGTACTGGGGCCAACGTCCTGACTTTC.

This chain uses TRBV21-1 with TRBJ1-4. TRBV21-1 is a pseudogene locus. The CDR3 runs to 16 residues. The CDR3 DNA sequence: TGTGCCAGCAGCAGCATTAATGAGCTAACTAATGAAAAACTGTTTTTT. Its translation: CASSSINELTNEKLFF.

The chain links TRBV2 to TRBJ1-2, with TRBD1 matching over 7 bases. Germline V gene data show CDR1 as SNHLY and CDR2 as FYNNEI. This CDR3 is 14 amino acids long. V shed 7 bases, J shed 0 bases, and the junction held 5 bases outside the gene matches. The DNA of the CDR3 is TGTGCCAGCACTGGACAGGACGCTAACTATGGCTACACCTTC. It yields the protein CASTGQDANYGYTF. The variable domain in full, completed from reference TRBV2 and TRBJ1-2, reads EPEVTQTPSHQVTQMGQEVILRCVPISNHLYFYWYRQILGQKVEFLVSFYNNEISEKSEIFDDQFSVERPDGSNFTLKIRSTKLEDSAMYFCASTGQDANYGYTFGSGTRLTVV.

The rearrangement uses TRBV5-1 and TRBJ2-1, with no clear D. Germline-derived CDR1 and CDR2 are SGHRS and YFSETQ. V was clipped by 0 bases and J by 2 bases, with 9 bases between them. This CDR3 spans 15 amino acids. The CDR3 bases are TGCGCCAGCAGCTTGGCCAGGTCCGCCTACAATGAGCAGTTCTTC. Encoded protein: CASSLARSAYNEQFF. Together with reference TRBV5-1 and TRBJ2-1, the CDR3 gives the full variable domain: KAGVTQTPRYLIKTRGQQVTLSCSPISGHRSVSWYQQTPGQGLQFLFEYFSETQRNKGNFPGRFSGRQFSNSRSEMNVSTLELGDSALYLCASSLARSAYNEQFFGPGTRLTVL.

This clone was picked up one time. The gene calls are TRBV19 and TRBJ1-4; D gene ambiguous. V was shortened by 5 bases and J by 8 bases, with 12 bases between the two germline ends. CDR1 and CDR2 (germline): LNHDA, SQIVND (reference sequence). There are 13 residues in the CDR3. CDR3 sequence (DNA): TGTGCCAGTAGTTCCGGGAGTCGAGAAAAACTGTTTTTT. Encoded protein: CASSSGSREKLFF.

The rearrangement uses TRBV5-8 and TRBJ1-5, with D unresolved. From germline, CDR1 is SGHTS and CDR2 YDEGEE. The CDR3 runs 11 residues. Between the trimmed V and J ends, which lost 5 bases and 5 bases, there was a span of 5 bases. CDR3: CASRVDQPQHF. The CDR3 DNA reads TGTGCCAGCAGGGTAGATCAGCCCCAGCATTTT.

The rearrangement uses TRBV27 and TRBJ1-4, with a tentative D call TRBD1 (5 bases). The V gene's germline CDR1 is MNHEY and CDR2 SMNVEV (reference sequence). The CDR3 is 14 residues long. With 3 bases removed from V and 5 bases from J, the gap between germline ends came to 10 bases. CDR3 nucleotide sequence: TGTGCCAGCAGTTTGAGCAGGGTGAATGAAAAACTGTTTTTT. Translation gives CASSLSRVNEKLFF.

The chain combines TRBV7-2 with TRBJ1-2; TRBD1 agrees at 7 bases. CDR1 SGHTA and CDR2 FQGNSA come from the germline V gene. The CDR3 contains 14 residues. The trim removed 5 bases at V and 3 bases at J, leaving 6 bases unmatched. This CDR3 is CASSPAQGDYGYTF. For the CDR3, the DNA is TGTGCCAGCAGCCCCGCCCAGGGGGACTATGGCTACACCTTC.

J is TRBJ2-1 and V is TRBV19; 7 bases align to TRBD1. The CDR3 sequence is 13 residues long. Trimming removed 7 bases from V and 6 bases from J; junction bases left unmatched: 6. The germline V gene has CDR1 LNHDA and CDR2 SQIVND (reference sequence). The chain's CDR3 is CASTGTDLNEQFF. CDR3 in DNA: TGTGCCAGTACCGGGACAGACCTCAATGAGCAGTTCTTC. Filled out from reference TRBV19 and TRBJ2-1, the complete variable domain reads DGGITQSPKYLFRKEGQNVTLSCEQNLNHDAMYWYRQDPGQGLRLIYYSQIVNDFQKGDIAEGYSVSREKKESFPLTVTSAQKNPTAFYLCASTGTDLNEQFFGPGTRLTVL.